This T cell receptor beta chain was profiled in a study of blood T cell repertoires in COVID-19. Produced via immunoSEQ multiplex PCR; TCRdb's table is partial and in-frame only. Among about 410,000 clones listed, roughly 86% were seen once. V was pared by 2 bases and J by 3 bases, with 15 bases of the junction left unmatched. This CDR3 comprises 18 residues. The germline CDR1 and CDR2 sequences are SQVTM and ANQGSEA. The chain is built from TRBV29-1 and TRBJ2-1; 8 nucleotides match TRBD2. The sample taken for sequencing was PBMCs or T cells enriched from blood (not recorded which). This receptor was identified in a woman aged 25 to 39 who had recovered from COVID-19. The CDR3 region has the DNA TGCAGCGTTGAACCCCTTGTTGGTCGGGGGGGTCGCTACAATGAGCAGTTCTTC. It translates to CSVEPLVGRGGRYNEQFF.